The 25 T cell receptor beta chains in this list originate from one sample, sequenced in a study of T-cell memory formation after mild COVID-19. TCRdb re-analysed the 5' RACE reads in MiXCR, keeping a single row per CDR3 protein. The repertoire has around 200,000 distinct CDR3 sequences, about 10% of them found once; the top ten carry under 3.5%. The sample comprised PBMCs or a T cell subset sorted from them (not recorded which). The receptors stem from a man in his late teens or twenties who had mild COVID-19 (a few samples of this study predate the infection). Cell type and time point are not known.

This clonotype was seen only a few times. The rearrangement uses TRBV7-2 and TRBJ1-5; D is possibly TRBD1 (5 bases). The CDR3 is 15 residues long. The V gene lost 7 bases and the J gene lost 9 bases, with 22 bases spanning the gap. Germline V gives CDR1 SGHTA, CDR2 FQGNSA. This chain's CDR3 is CASIHRDLGFGPQHF. DNA of the CDR3: TGTGCCAGCATACACCGGGACTTGGGGTTCGGGCCCCAGCATTTT.

The V gene is TRBV6-5, the J gene TRBJ2-1; tentative D call: TRBD2 (5 bases). Trimming cost V 6 bases and J 0 bases, with 12 bases left between them. Germline V lookup: CDR1 MNHEY, CDR2 SVGAGI. This CDR3 has 15 residues. CDR3 amino acids: CASSMDLPSYNEQFF. CDR3 in DNA: TGTGCCAGCAGCATGGACTTGCCCTCCTACAATGAGCAGTTCTTC.

There are a few counts of this clonotype. The rearrangement joins TRBV9 to TRBJ2-3; tentatively, D is TRBD1 or TRBD2 (5 bases each). V was cut by 1 base and J by 5 bases, with 11 bases left in between. Looked up from germline, CDR1 is SGDLS and CDR2 is YYNGEE. The CDR3 consists of 14 residues. The CDR3 DNA follows: TGTGCCAGCAGCGTAATGGGGGAAGGAGATACGCAGTATTTT. Protein: CASSVMGEGDTQYF.

The chain couples TRBV5-1 to TRBJ2-7; the D is unclear. The CDR3 runs 13 residues. Germline CDR1 SGHRS, CDR2 YFSETQ. V was pared by 5 bases and J by 0 bases, with 9 bases between. CDR3 loop: CASSPLSSYEQYF. The CDR3 bases are TGCGCCAGCAGTCCTCTTAGCTCCTACGAGCAGTACTTC.

This sequence joins TRBV4-3 and TRBJ2-3, with 10 bases aligning to TRBD1. The CDR3 has 15 residues. Per germline, CDR1 LGHNA and CDR2 YSLEER. With 1 base clipped from V and 4 bases from J, the junction kept 2 bases outside the gene matches. This CDR3 is CASSQGDRGSDTQYF. CDR3 DNA: TGCGCCAGCAGCCAAGGGGACAGGGGCTCAGATACGCAGTATTTT.

The gene calls are TRBV5-4 and TRBJ2-5, with 9 bases aligning to TRBD1. In germline, CDR1 is SGHNT, CDR2 YYREEE (reference sequence). The CDR3 runs 15 residues. With 4 bases clipped from V and 2 bases from J, the junction kept 6 bases outside the gene matches. The DNA for the CDR3 is TGTGCCAGCAGCCGCGGCGGACAGGGGCAAGAGACCCAGTACTTC. This encodes CASSRGGQGQETQYF.

This chain connects TRBV6-1 to TRBJ1-1; D possibly corresponds to TRBD1 (5 bases). Germline lookup yields CDR1 MNHNS and CDR2 SASEGT. Between the trimmed V and J ends, which lost 1 base and 6 bases, there was a span of 12 bases. The CDR3 covers 14 residues. As DNA, the CDR3 is TGTGCCAGCAGTGAAGGACCAGGGTTCGCTGAAGCTTTCTTT. Encoded protein: CASSEGPGFAEAFF.

Here the CDR3 reads CASSSYGGLSYNEQFF. As DNA, the CDR3 is TGTGCCAGCAGCAGCTACGGGGGCCTCTCCTACAATGAGCAGTTCTTC. The rearrangement joins TRBV7-3 to TRBJ2-1, with D tentatively TRBD1 or TRBD2 (6 bases each). Trimming shortened V by 5 bases and J by 0 bases, and 14 bases separated the two germline ends. The germline CDR1 and CDR2 sequences are SGHTA and FQGTGA. This CDR3 has 16 amino acids.

The chain carries TRBV4-3 and TRBJ2-7, with D possibly matching TRBD2 (5 bases). This CDR3 has 16 amino acids. Germline-derived CDR1 and CDR2 are LGHNA and YSLEER. The V gene lost 1 base and the J gene lost 5 bases, with 18 bases spanning the gap. The CDR3 loop reads CASSQGWGSRADEQYF. In DNA, the CDR3 is TGCGCCAGCAGCCAAGGGTGGGGATCGCGAGCGGACGAGCAGTACTTC.

This chain links TRBV18 with TRBJ1-5; D is ambiguous. CDR1 and CDR2 from the germline V gene are KGHSH and LQKENI. The CDR3 has 16 residues. Trimming took off 3 bases at V and 7 bases at J, with 19 bases between the two ends. CDR3 nucleotides: TGTGCCAGCTCACCGGGTTCCTATTTAGAGGCGCAGCCCCAGCATTTT. Protein product: CASSPGSYLEAQPQHF. The variable domain in full, completed from reference TRBV18 and TRBJ1-5, reads NAGVMQNPRHLVRRRGQEARLRCSPMKGHSHVYWYRQLPEEGLKFMVYLQKENIIDESGMPKERFSAEFPKEGPSILRIQQVVRGDSAAYFCASSPGSYLEAQPQHFGDGTRLSIL.

This clonotype was detected only a few times. The chain links TRBV7-2 to TRBJ2-7, with no clear D. The CDR3 has 13 amino acids. Germline V gene data show CDR1 as SGHTA and CDR2 as FQGNSA. Trimming stripped 1 base from V and 0 bases from J, with 4 bases between. The chain's CDR3 is CASSLGNSYEQYF. CDR3 DNA sequence: TGTGCCAGCAGCTTAGGAAACTCCTACGAGCAGTACTTC.

The rearrangement uses TRBV18 and TRBJ1-4; D may be TRBD1 (5 bases). The CDR3 has 17 residues. Germline V CDR1 and CDR2: KGHSH, LQKENI. V lost 3 bases to trimming and J lost 0 bases, with 14 bases between them. CDR3: CASSPLAGMATNEKLFF. For the CDR3, the DNA is TGTGCCAGCTCACCCCTGGCAGGGATGGCAACTAATGAAAAACTGTTTTTT. The complete variable domain, with remaining parts taken from reference TRBV18 and TRBJ1-4, reads NAGVMQNPRHLVRRRGQEARLRCSPMKGHSHVYWYRQLPEEGLKFMVYLQKENIIDESGMPKERFSAEFPKEGPSILRIQQVVRGDSAAYFCASSPLAGMATNEKLFFGSGTQLSVL.

The chain carries TRBV20-1 and TRBJ1-2; TRBD1 matches 7 bases. CDR1 DFQATT and CDR2 SNEGSKA come from the germline V gene (reference sequence). V lost 1 base and J lost 4; bases outside the gene matches: 3. This CDR3 is 13 amino acids long. The CDR3 region has the DNA TGCAGTGCTAGAGGACAGGGCGGCTATGGCTACACCTTC. As protein: CSARGQGGYGYTF.

The rearrangement links TRBV7-2 to TRBJ1-4, with D tentatively TRBD1 (6 bases). The CDR3 runs to 15 residues. Germline lookup yields CDR1 SGHTA and CDR2 FQGNSA. V was cut by 5 bases and J by 6 bases, with 16 bases left in between. The CDR3 is CASSPSTGRDEKLFF. Written as DNA, the CDR3 is TGTGCCAGCAGCCCCTCAACAGGGAGGGATGAAAAACTGTTTTTT. The variable domain in full, completed from reference TRBV7-2 and TRBJ1-4, reads GAGVSQSPSNKVTEKGKDVELRCDPISGHTALYWYRQSLGQGLEFLIYFQGNSAPDKSGLPSDRFSAERTGGSVSTLTIQRTQQEDSAVYLCASSPSTGRDEKLFFGSGTQLSVL.

This clonotype turned up a few times. V usage is TRBV6-4 and J usage is TRBJ2-1, with a tentative D call TRBD1 (6 bases). Trimming left V 5 bases short and J 5 bases short, with 13 bases between. This CDR3 is 14 amino acids long. CDR1 and CDR2 (germline): MRHNA, SNTAGT. CDR3 sequence (DNA): TGTGCCAGCAGTCTGGGGGCTACGAACAATGAGCAGTTCTTC. It specifies CASSLGATNNEQFF.

The chain has TRBV7-2 and TRBJ2-5; perhaps TRBD1 as D (6 bases). Trimming took 6 bases from V and 5 from J, leaving 13 bases between them. There are 13 residues in the CDR3. Germline V gives CDR1 SGHTA, CDR2 FQGNSA. CDR3 region: CASRGAMKETQYF. Here the CDR3 DNA reads TGTGCCAGCAGGGGGGCGATGAAGGAGACCCAGTACTTC.

This clonotype was picked up a small number of times. This chain joins TRBV7-2 and TRBJ1-2, with a tentative D call TRBD1 (5 bases). The CDR3 extends over 14 amino acids. In germline, CDR1 is SGHTA, CDR2 FQGNSA. V was trimmed by 0 bases and J by 13 bases, leaving 18 bases between them. The CDR3 reads CASSLASGGRAITF. CDR3 nucleotides: TGTGCCAGCAGCTTAGCTTCCGGGGGGAGGGCGATCACCTTC. The full variable domain, completed using reference TRBV7-2 and TRBJ1-2, is GAGVSQSPSNKVTEKGKDVELRCDPISGHTALYWYRQSLGQGLEFLIYFQGNSAPDKSGLPSDRFSAERTGGSVSTLTIQRTQQEDSAVYLCASSLASGGRAITFGSGTRLTVV.

The chain is built from TRBV11-3 and TRBJ2-2; 8 nucleotides agree with TRBD1. V gave up 0 bases and J gave up 1 base; unmatched junction bases: 7. Looked up from germline, CDR1 is SGHNT and CDR2 is YENEEA. The CDR3 runs 18 residues. CDR3 nucleotide sequence: TGTGCCAGCAGCTTAGATCAGGCCGGGACAGGGAACACCGGGGAGCTGTTTTTT. As protein: CASSLDQAGTGNTGELFF.

The V gene is TRBV7-8, the J gene TRBJ2-5; TRBD1 aligns across 7 bases. The ends lost 4 bases at V and 4 bases at J; junction bases unmatched: 9. The length of the CDR3 is 15 residues. Germline V gene lookup returns CDR1 SGHVS and CDR2 FQNEAQ. CDR3: CASSYIQGIGETQYF. The CDR3 nucleotides are TGTGCCAGCAGCTACATACAGGGGATAGGAGAGACCCAGTACTTC.

This clonotype was seen only a few times. This chain uses TRBV3-1 with TRBJ2-4, with TRBD1 as a possible D gene (6 bases). Trimming took off 0 bases at V and 9 bases at J, with 9 bases between the two ends. Germline CDR1 reads LGHDT; CDR2 reads YNNKEL (reference sequence). The CDR3 loop spans 13 amino acids. The CDR3: CASSQETGRIQYF. Here the CDR3 DNA reads TGTGCCAGCAGCCAAGAAACAGGGCGCATTCAGTACTTC. Full variable domain (missing parts from reference TRBV3-1 and TRBJ2-4): DTAVSQTPKYLVTQMGNDKSIKCEQNLGHDTMYWYKQDSKKFLKIMFSYNNKELIINETVPNRFSPKSPDKAHLNLHINSLELGDSAVYFCASSQETGRIQYFGAGTRLSVL.

This clonotype was observed a few times. The chain joins TRBV19 to TRBJ2-7, with 7 bases lining up with TRBD1. This CDR3 is built from 15 residues. V gave up 5 bases and J gave up 7 bases; unmatched junction bases: 14. Per germline, CDR1 LNHDA and CDR2 SQIVND (reference sequence). DNA for the CDR3: TGTGCCAGTAGTCTCCAGACAGGGAACTACGGGGAGCAGTACTTC. It is translated as CASSLQTGNYGEQYF.

In this sample, this clonotype turned up a few times. This chain links TRBV5-6 with TRBJ2-4; D is possibly TRBD1 or TRBD2 (5 bases each). Per the germline V gene, CDR1 is SGHDT and CDR2 is YYEEEE. Trimming took 0 bases from V and 7 from J, leaving 5 bases between them. This CDR3 spans 12 amino acids. The CDR3 is CASSLGGNIQYF. The CDR3 DNA reads TGTGCCAGCAGCTTGGGGGGGAACATTCAGTACTTC.

This clonotype was seen at least ten times. V and J are TRBV7-2 and TRBJ2-1; no reliable D call. Per the germline V gene, CDR1 is SGHTA and CDR2 is FQGNSA. The length of the CDR3 is 15 residues. Trimming took off 4 bases at V and 0 bases at J, with 10 bases between the two ends. The CDR3 region has the DNA TGTGCCAGCAGCTCCGGTGGGTCCTCCTACAATGAGCAGTTCTTC. Amino acids: CASSSGGSSYNEQFF. The variable domain in full, with the rest retrieved from reference TRBV7-2 and TRBJ2-1, is GAGVSQSPSNKVTEKGKDVELRCDPISGHTALYWYRQSLGQGLEFLIYFQGNSAPDKSGLPSDRFSAERTGGSVSTLTIQRTQQEDSAVYLCASSSGGSSYNEQFFGPGTRLTVL.

This clonotype has at least ten counts. V usage is TRBV4-3 and J usage is TRBJ2-1; D is undetermined. Germline V gene lookup returns CDR1 LGHNA and CDR2 YSLEER. This CDR3 has 13 amino acids. The V end was cut by 2 bases, the J end by 11 bases, with 13 bases between. CDR3 sequence reads: CASSQYETGQQFF. The CDR3, as DNA: TGCGCCAGCAGCCAATACGAAACCGGCCAGCAGTTCTTC.

This clonotype was found many times. This sequence joins TRBV6-2 or TRBV6-3 and TRBJ2-7, with 13 nucleotides matching TRBD2. CDR1 is MNHEY, CDR2 SVGEGT, per germline. J gave up 6 bases and V 4 bases, and 15 bases lay outside the gene matches. The CDR3 has 18 amino acids. For the CDR3, the DNA is TGTGCCAGCAGTTCCTGGACTAGCGGGGGCCGAAGAGCAGGCGAGCAGTACTTC. Amino acids: CASSSWTSGGRRAGEQYF.